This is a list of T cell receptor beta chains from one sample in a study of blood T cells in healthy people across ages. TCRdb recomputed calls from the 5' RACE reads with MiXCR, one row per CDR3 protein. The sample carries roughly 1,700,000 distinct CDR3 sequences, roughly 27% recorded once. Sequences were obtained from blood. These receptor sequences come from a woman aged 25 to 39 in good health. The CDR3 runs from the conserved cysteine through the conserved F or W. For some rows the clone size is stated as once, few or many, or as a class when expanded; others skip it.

CDR3 protein: CSARQVNEQYF
J gene: TRBJ2-5
clone size: NA
V gene: TRBV20-1

CDR3 protein: CASSLLGDEKLFF
J gene: TRBJ1-4
clone size: NA
V gene: TRBV5-1

CDR3 protein: CSASRPGQRNEQYF
J gene: TRBJ2-7
clone size: many
V gene: TRBV20-1

CDR3 protein: CASSFNNGEMGGYTF
J gene: TRBJ1-2
clone size: NA
V gene: TRBV5-1

CDR3 protein: CRVSRRGQETQYF
J gene: TRBJ2-5
clone size: NA
V gene: TRBV20-1

CDR3 protein: CASSATRDSYNEQFF
J gene: TRBJ2-1
clone size: NA
V gene: TRBV3-1

CDR3 protein: CASSQLLASPYEQYF
J gene: TRBJ2-7
clone size: NA
V gene: TRBV3-1

CDR3 protein: CASSAAIGDTQYF
J gene: TRBJ2-3
clone size: once
V gene: TRBV11-2

CDR3 protein: CASSQLAVNTGELFF
J gene: TRBJ2-2
clone size: NA
V gene: TRBV3-1

CDR3 protein: CASSRNRIAKNIQYF
J gene: TRBJ2-4
clone size: few
V gene: TRBV27

CDR3 protein: CASSRDVKPQHF
J gene: TRBJ1-5
clone size: NA
V gene: TRBV6-2/TRBV6-3

CDR3 protein: CASRPRGTTEAFF
J gene: TRBJ1-1
clone size: few
V gene: TRBV7-7

CDR3 protein: CASSLDGSLNQPQHF
J gene: TRBJ1-5
clone size: many
V gene: TRBV5-1

CDR3 protein: CASSLGESYTQYF
J gene: TRBJ2-3
clone size: few
V gene: TRBV12-3/TRBV12-4

CDR3 protein: CASSVADAGNQPQHF
J gene: TRBJ1-5
clone size: few
V gene: TRBV5-1

CDR3 protein: CASTPVARDQPQHF
J gene: TRBJ1-5
clone size: NA
V gene: TRBV2

CDR3 protein: CASSLASWGAYEQYF
J gene: TRBJ2-7
clone size: NA
V gene: TRBV3-1

CDR3 protein: CASSLELNGYEQFF
J gene: TRBJ2-1
clone size: NA
V gene: TRBV5-4

CDR3 protein: CSVGGGGGEQYF
J gene: TRBJ2-7
clone size: few
V gene: TRBV29-1

CDR3 protein: CASSPGLGANVLTF
J gene: TRBJ2-6
clone size: NA
V gene: TRBV12-3/TRBV12-4

CDR3 protein: CSARQDVGGRNYNEQFF
J gene: TRBJ2-1
clone size: NA
V gene: TRBV20-1

CDR3 protein: CASSFGGADDTQYF
J gene: TRBJ2-3
clone size: NA
V gene: TRBV7-3

CDR3 protein: CASSLGSRGDTDTQYF
J gene: TRBJ2-3
clone size: few
V gene: TRBV5-1

CDR3 protein: CASSLFGGGTDTQYF
J gene: TRBJ2-3
clone size: NA
V gene: TRBV7-6

CDR3 protein: CASSPRTDHYGYTF
J gene: TRBJ1-2
clone size: NA
V gene: TRBV19

CDR3 protein: CARGGVRNSNQPQHF
J gene: TRBJ1-5
clone size: few
V gene: TRBV2

CDR3 protein: CASSPITPSDTQYF
J gene: TRBJ2-3
clone size: few
V gene: TRBV18

CDR3 protein: CASSGPGTSGASYEQYF
J gene: TRBJ2-7
clone size: NA
V gene: TRBV12-3/TRBV12-4

CDR3 protein: CASSPRGGLQSYNEQFF
J gene: TRBJ2-1
clone size: NA
V gene: TRBV18

CDR3 protein: CASSQVESDRQYF
J gene: TRBJ2-7
clone size: many
V gene: TRBV4-1

CDR3 protein: CSATPWRAPYEQYF
J gene: TRBJ2-7
clone size: many
V gene: TRBV20-1

CDR3 protein: CANSQASSGSYEQYF
J gene: TRBJ2-7
clone size: NA
V gene: TRBV4-3

CDR3 protein: CACSQIQVGVTDTQYF
J gene: TRBJ2-3
clone size: NA
V gene: TRBV14

CDR3 protein: CSAGFDQPQHF
J gene: TRBJ1-5
clone size: few
V gene: TRBV20-1

CDR3 protein: CASSPGFSGGPNQETQYF
J gene: TRBJ2-5
clone size: NA
V gene: TRBV7-9

CDR3 protein: CASSQYSGELFF
J gene: TRBJ2-2
clone size: NA
V gene: TRBV12-3/TRBV12-4

CDR3 protein: CASSLDGNYGYTF
J gene: TRBJ1-2
clone size: many
V gene: TRBV5-1

CDR3 protein: CASSSDPQGSTEAFF
J gene: TRBJ1-1
clone size: few
V gene: TRBV9

CDR3 protein: CSARSSGTYNEQFF
J gene: TRBJ2-1
clone size: many
V gene: TRBV20-1

CDR3 protein: CASSLQGDHTEAFF
J gene: TRBJ1-1
clone size: NA
V gene: TRBV5-1

CDR3 protein: CASSPGWGSGGREQYF
J gene: TRBJ2-7
clone size: NA
V gene: TRBV28

CDR3 protein: CASSLGLVYSPLHF
J gene: TRBJ1-6
clone size: NA
V gene: TRBV7-2

CDR3 protein: CASVSAQAPYEQYF
J gene: TRBJ2-7
clone size: many
V gene: TRBV6-5

CDR3 protein: CASSLTSGGYEQFF
J gene: TRBJ2-1
clone size: many
V gene: TRBV5-1

CDR3 protein: CASRPQGGNYGYTF
J gene: TRBJ1-2
clone size: few
V gene: TRBV12-3/TRBV12-4

CDR3 protein: CASSSQQGAGNIQYF
J gene: TRBJ2-4
clone size: few
V gene: TRBV7-2

CDR3 protein: CSTGTVSNYGYTF
J gene: TRBJ1-2
clone size: NA
V gene: TRBV29-1

CDR3 protein: CASRSAGGQETQYF
J gene: TRBJ2-5
clone size: many
V gene: TRBV12-3/TRBV12-4

CDR3 protein: CSGIHPRLAGDEQFF
J gene: TRBJ2-1
clone size: few
V gene: TRBV20-1

CDR3 protein: CASMRGNTEAFF
J gene: TRBJ1-1
clone size: NA
V gene: TRBV6-6

CDR3 protein: CASSRGLAGGSYEQYF
J gene: TRBJ2-7
clone size: few
V gene: TRBV7-9

CDR3 protein: CASSDRTSRYTDTQYF
J gene: TRBJ2-3
clone size: NA
V gene: TRBV9

CDR3 protein: CSARDPQRGADEQYF
J gene: TRBJ2-7
clone size: NA
V gene: TRBV20-1

CDR3 protein: CASSLEGGFLQAFF
J gene: TRBJ1-1
clone size: NA
V gene: TRBV11-2

CDR3 protein: CAWSVPRTSHSYEQYF
J gene: TRBJ2-7
clone size: many
V gene: TRBV30

CDR3 protein: CASKQAGGVIYNEQYF
J gene: TRBJ2-4
clone size: NA
V gene: TRBV11-2

CDR3 protein: CASTQQRTIGGSYEQYF
J gene: TRBJ2-7
clone size: NA
V gene: TRBV21-1

CDR3 protein: CSAAGTESYNEQFF
J gene: TRBJ2-1
clone size: NA
V gene: TRBV20-1

CDR3 protein: CASSTGGTQETQYF
J gene: TRBJ2-5
clone size: few
V gene: TRBV5-1

CDR3 protein: CASSPLQGNYEQYF
J gene: TRBJ2-7
clone size: NA
V gene: TRBV12-3/TRBV12-4